This is a list of T cell receptor beta chains from one sample in a study of blood T cell repertoires in COVID-19. TCRdb's copy holds only in-frame clones and misses some; the assay was immunoSEQ multiplex PCR. Of some 510,000 clones in the sample, 88% were seen once. Sequenced material: PBMCs or T cells enriched from blood (not recorded which). Receptors were obtained from a woman between 35 and 50 years old who had recovered from COVID-19. Each CDR3 is given with its conserved first and last residue.

v_gene: TRBV20-1
j_gene: TRBJ1-3
CDR3aa: CSASGGTVPSGNTIYF

v_gene: TRBV3-1/TRBV3-2
j_gene: TRBJ1-2
CDR3aa: CASSQVNFGGYTF

v_gene: TRBV21-1
j_gene: TRBJ2-7
CDR3aa: CASSKTQNLAGGTCEQYF

v_gene: TRBV7-9
j_gene: TRBJ2-1
CDR3aa: CASSKTSGRPNSYNEQFF

v_gene: TRBV7-2
j_gene: TRBJ2-3
CDR3aa: CASSRGQSTDTQYF

v_gene: TRBV30
j_gene: TRBJ2-1
CDR3aa: CARTAGRKHNEQFF

v_gene: TRBV9
j_gene: TRBJ2-3
CDR3aa: CASSGEVVPGTDTQYF

v_gene: TRBV19
j_gene: TRBJ2-4
CDR3aa: CASSIEGVGAKNIQYF

v_gene: TRBV5-8
j_gene: TRBJ2-5
CDR3aa: CASDESGTGGLETQYF

v_gene: TRBV7-6
j_gene: TRBJ2-2
CDR3aa: CASSRTSANTGELFF

v_gene: TRBV5-1
j_gene: TRBJ2-2
CDR3aa: CASGDKGAKHTGELFF

v_gene: TRBV12-5
j_gene: TRBJ2-7
CDR3aa: CASGLGGSYEQYF

v_gene: TRBV18
j_gene: TRBJ1-1
CDR3aa: CASSRGTGLNTEAFF

v_gene: TRBV2
j_gene: TRBJ1-1
CDR3aa: CASSEVRGQTEAFF

v_gene: TRBV15
j_gene: TRBJ1-1
CDR3aa: CATSRDREVRNTEAFF

v_gene: TRBV5-1
j_gene: TRBJ1-2
CDR3aa: CASSLEGFAGKDGYTF

v_gene: TRBV10-3
j_gene: TRBJ1-2
CDR3aa: CAIAGTGAFGYTF

v_gene: TRBV25-1
j_gene: TRBJ1-1
CDR3aa: CASRQIGTEAFF

v_gene: TRBV7-2
j_gene: TRBJ2-1
CDR3aa: CASRGMVDEQFF

v_gene: TRBV7-2
j_gene: TRBJ2-7
CDR3aa: CASSLVIGGPYYEQYF

v_gene: TRBV10-3
j_gene: TRBJ1-2
CDR3aa: CAISEFGDRALDYGYTF

v_gene: TRBV19
j_gene: TRBJ2-7
CDR3aa: CASSLLPSGSFPEQYF

v_gene: TRBV13
j_gene: TRBJ2-2
CDR3aa: CASSLLLSNTGELFF

v_gene: TRBV7-9
j_gene: TRBJ2-3
CDR3aa: CASSRWGEDTQYF

v_gene: TRBV30
j_gene: TRBJ1-1
CDR3aa: CASDKSLNTEAFF

v_gene: TRBV24-1
j_gene: TRBJ1-2
CDR3aa: CATDRGQFYGYTF

v_gene: TRBV5-8
j_gene: TRBJ2-1
CDR3aa: CASSVGQGRSYNEQFF

v_gene: TRBV6-5
j_gene: TRBJ1-5
CDR3aa: CASSWGQGNEPQHF

v_gene: TRBV7-2
j_gene: TRBJ1-5
CDR3aa: CASSLVLLSNQPQHF

v_gene: TRBV6-2/TRBV6-3
j_gene: TRBJ1-1
CDR3aa: CASSYEGPPAFF